A few counts support the clone carrying this T cell receptor (beta chain). This entry is derived from a study of T-cell reconstitution after alpha-beta-depleted transplantation in children. The CDR3 contains 15 residues. V was clipped by 3 bases and J by 2 bases, with 13 bases between them. From germline, CDR1 is MGHRA and CDR2 YSYEKL. The authors prepared the TCRbeta library with unique molecular identifiers. TCRdb itself ran the PCR reads through MiXCR, one entry per CDR3 protein. The table shows around 680,000 distinct CDR3 sequences, with roughly 15% occurring only once. The sample in question was PBMCs from the stem cell graft donor, obtained from the stem cell graft. This sequence was found in a human donor who donated a stem cell graft to a child with acute myeloid leukemia. V and J are TRBV4-1 and TRBJ2-5, with D possibly matching TRBD1 (5 bases). The CDR3 loop reads CASSQTRDRQETQYF. The CDR3 DNA reads TGCGCCAGCAGCCAGACCCGAGACAGACAAGAGACCCAGTACTTC.